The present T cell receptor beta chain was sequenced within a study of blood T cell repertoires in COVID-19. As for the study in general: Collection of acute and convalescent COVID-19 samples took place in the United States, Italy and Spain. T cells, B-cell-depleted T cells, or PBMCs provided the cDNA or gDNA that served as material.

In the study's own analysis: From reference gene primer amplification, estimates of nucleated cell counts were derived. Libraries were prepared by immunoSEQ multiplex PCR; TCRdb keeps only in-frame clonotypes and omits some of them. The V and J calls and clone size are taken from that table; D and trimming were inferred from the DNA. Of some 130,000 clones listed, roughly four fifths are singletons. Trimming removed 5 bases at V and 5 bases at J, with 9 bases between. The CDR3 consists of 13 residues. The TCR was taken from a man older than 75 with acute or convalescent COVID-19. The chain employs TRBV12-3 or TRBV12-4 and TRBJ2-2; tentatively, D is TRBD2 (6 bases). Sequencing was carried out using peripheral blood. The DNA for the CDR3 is TGTGCCAGCAGTCCGGGACTTACCGGGGAGCTGTTTTTT. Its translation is CASSPGLTGELFF.